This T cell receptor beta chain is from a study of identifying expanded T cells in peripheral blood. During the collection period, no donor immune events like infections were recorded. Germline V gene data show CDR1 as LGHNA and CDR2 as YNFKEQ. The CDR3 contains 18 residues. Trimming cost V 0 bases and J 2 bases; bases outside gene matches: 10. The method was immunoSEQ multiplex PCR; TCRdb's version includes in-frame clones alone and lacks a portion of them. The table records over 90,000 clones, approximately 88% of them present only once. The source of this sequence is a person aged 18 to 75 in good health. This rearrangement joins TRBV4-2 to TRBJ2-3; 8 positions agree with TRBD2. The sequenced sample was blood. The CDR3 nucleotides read TGTGCCAGCAGCCAAGAATGGGGAGCGGGACTAGACACAGATACGCAGTATTTT. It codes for CASSQEWGAGLDTDTQYF.